The sample holds many counts of the clone carrying this T cell receptor (beta chain). This sample is part of a study of T cells after posttransplantation cyclophosphamide. J was trimmed by 3 bases and V by 0 bases; bases with no gene match: 5. This CDR3 spans 15 amino acids. The germline CDR1 and CDR2 sequences are SGHRS and YFSETQ. Produced via immunoSEQ multiplex PCR; TCRdb's table is partial and in-frame only. The data show around 34,000 clones, with none appearing a single time. Sequencing was performed on PBMCs. This clonotype originated in a man aged 45-60 years in good health, CMV-negative, and a related stem cell transplant donor. The chain links TRBV5-1 to TRBJ2-5; 7 nucleotides align to TRBD1. Here the CDR3 DNA reads TGCGCCAGCAGCTTGGGGGGGACAGCCGAAGAGACCCAGTACTTC. Protein sequence: CASSLGGTAEETQYF.